These T cell receptor beta chains were read from a single sample in a study of cytomegalovirus exposure and HLA in healthy donors. Some clones are missing from TCRdb's copy, which holds only in-frame ones; the method was immunoSEQ multiplex PCR. Altogether about 65,000 clones are present, about 92% being singletons, with the ten largest covering roughly 1.3%. The sample consisted of PBMCs. These receptors all stem from a woman aged 18 to 35 in good health and CMV-seronegative. CDR3s include the opening cysteine and the closing phenylalanine or tryptophan. A D gene is named only where the DNA matches it firmly. Size is stated for part of the rows, as once, few or many counts, or as a class when the clone is expanded.

>.|TRBV7-3|TRBJ2-1|TRBD2
TGTGCCAGCAGCTTAAGTGGGACTAGCGGGAGCAATGAGCAGTTCTTC
CASSLSGTSGSNEQFF
>.|TRBV7-9|TRBJ2-2|.
TGTGCCAGCAGCTTTTTAGCATACGCGAACACCGGGGAGCTGTTTTTT
CASSFLAYANTGELFF
>.|TRBV7-9|TRBJ2-1|.
TGTGCCAGCAGCCAATTGACAGGTTCCAATGAGCAGTTCTTC
CASSQLTGSNEQFF
>.|TRBV19|TRBJ1-5|.
TGTGCCAGTACCCCCCTAGGGGGGGGCGGCAATCAGCCCCAGCATTTT
CASTPLGGGGNQPQHF
>.|TRBV28|TRBJ2-5|TRBD2
TGTGCCAGCAGTTTTTTCTCGGGACTAGCAGGAGAGACCCAGTACTTC
CASSFFSGLAGETQYF
>.|TRBV5-1|TRBJ2-1|.
TGCGCCAGCAGCTTGGCGTCAGTAAAAACAGATGAGCAGTTCTTC
CASSLASVKTDEQFF
>once|TRBV9|TRBJ1-2|.
TGTGCCAGCAGCGTGACTGGGGGGGACTATGGCTACACCTTC
CASSVTGGDYGYTF
>once|TRBV25-1|TRBJ1-1|.
TGTGCCAGCAGTGACCCAACGGACATGAACACTGAAGCTTTCTTT
CASSDPTDMNTEAFF
>.|TRBV10-2|TRBJ2-3|.
TGCGCCAGCAGTATATTGACTGGTCTAGGGCAGTATTTT
CASSILTGLGQYF
>.|TRBV4-1|TRBJ2-3|.
TGCGCCAGCAGTGGAGCCCCTAGCACAGATACGCAGTATTTT
CASSGAPSTDTQYF
>.|TRBV18|TRBJ2-7|TRBD1
TGTGCCAGCTCACCACAGACAGGGGGTGACGAGCAGTACTTC
CASSPQTGGDEQYF
>.|TRBV4-1|TRBJ2-7|TRBD1
TGCGCCAGCAGCCAAGCTCCGGGACAGACCTACGAGCAGTACTTC
CASSQAPGQTYEQYF
>.|TRBV15|TRBJ2-5|TRBD2
TGTGCCACCAGCAGAGATCCTAGCGGGGGGCTGATACAAGAGACCCAGTACTTC
CATSRDPSGGLIQETQYF
>.|TRBV11-2|TRBJ1-3|TRBD1
TGTGCCAGCAGGGGCTCGAGACAGGGATCGCACACCATATATTTT
CASRGSRQGSHTIYF
>.|TRBV28|TRBJ1-1|.
TGTGCCAGCAGCAAGAGACAGAACACTGAAGCTTTCTTT
CASSKRQNTEAFF
>.|TRBV11-2|TRBJ1-2|.
TGTGCCAGCAGCCCACCCCCCCAGCTCGGGTATGGCTACACCTTC
CASSPPPQLGYGYTF
>.|TRBV19|TRBJ2-3|TRBD1
TGTGCCAGTAAAAGACAGGGAAACACAGATACGCAGTATTTT
CASKRQGNTDTQYF
>.|TRBV7-2|TRBJ1-4|.
TGTGCCAGCAGCTTACAGGGGCAAACTAATGAAAAACTGTTTTTT
CASSLQGQTNEKLFF
>.|TRBV28|TRBJ1-4|.
TGTGCCAGCAGTTTCAGGGAAAAACTGTTTTTT
CASSFREKLFF
>.|TRBV15|TRBJ1-1|.
TGTGCCACCAGCCCCAGGGGAACAAGTATGAACACTGAAGCTTTCTTT
CATSPRGTSMNTEAFF
>.|TRBV27|TRBJ2-5|TRBD2
TGTGCCAGCAGGGCTAGCGGGAGTGAGATATCGGAGACCCAGTACTTC
CASRASGSEISETQYF
>.|TRBV11-3|TRBJ2-7|TRBD1
TGTGCCAGCAGCTCACCGGGACAGAATTACGAGCAGTACTTC
CASSSPGQNYEQYF
>once|TRBV27|TRBJ1-1|TRBD1
TGTGCCAGCACCCTAACAGGGGGCGCATCCTATGATGAAGCTTTCTTT
CASTLTGGASYDEAFF
>.|TRBV11-2|TRBJ2-1|TRBD1
TGTGCCAGCAGCTCCAGTACCGGGACAGTCAATGAGCAGTTCTTC
CASSSSTGTVNEQFF
>.|TRBV7-3|TRBJ2-3|TRBD2
TGTGCCAGCAGCTTAGAGCGGGGATCGGGCGCAGATACGCAGTATTTT
CASSLERGSGADTQYF
>.|TRBV6-1|TRBJ1-1|.
TGTGCCAGCAGTGAGGGGGGGAACACTGAAGCTTTCTTT
CASSEGGNTEAFF
>.|TRBV2|TRBJ2-7|.
TGTGCCAGCAGTGATTCGGTTTCCTACGAGCAGTACTTC
CASSDSVSYEQYF
>once|TRBV18|TRBJ1-3|.
TGTGCCAGCTCACCAGGGGCCCTTTCTGGAAACACCATATATTTT
CASSPGALSGNTIYF
>.|TRBV11-1|TRBJ2-7|TRBD1
TGTGCCAGCAGTTCAACCCGGGACAGGGGCGTCGAGCAGTACTTC
CASSSTRDRGVEQYF
>.|TRBV4-1|TRBJ2-7|TRBD1
TGCGCCAGCAGCCATCTCACCGGACAGGATTTCTACGAGCAGTACTTC
CASSHLTGQDFYEQYF
>.|TRBV11-2|TRBJ2-7|.
TGTGCCAGCAGCTCCCCCCGGAGAGGGTTTGGCTACGAGCAGTACTTC
CASSSPRRGFGYEQYF
>.|TRBV7-9|TRBJ1-2|.
TGTGCCAGCAGCTCCCCAGAGGCAGTGAACTATGGCTACACCTTC
CASSSPEAVNYGYTF
>.|TRBV25-1|TRBJ2-1|.
TGTGCCAGCAGCGCCGGTCGGGACAATGAGCAGTTCTTC
CASSAGRDNEQFF
>.|TRBV7-2|TRBJ1-6|TRBD1
TGTGCCAGCAGCCGCGACAGGGCTGGTAATTCACCCCTCCACTTT
CASSRDRAGNSPLHF
>.|TRBV7-2|TRBJ2-3|.
TGTGCCAGCAGCTCTGGACAGAGCACAGATACGCAGTATTTT
CASSSGQSTDTQYF
>.|TRBV6-6|TRBJ1-2|.
TGTGCCAGCCGCTCCGGGAGCTATGGCTACACCTTC
CASRSGSYGYTF
>.|TRBV9|TRBJ2-1|TRBD1
TGTGCCAGCAGCGGACGGGACAGCTCCTACAATGAGCAGTTCTTC
CASSGRDSSYNEQFF
>.|TRBV4-1|TRBJ1-1|.
TGCGCCAGCAGCCAAGATTACCCGGGTAAAGCTTTCTTT
CASSQDYPGKAFF
>.|TRBV6-5|TRBJ1-1|.
TGTGCCAGCAGTTACCGGAGGAACACTGAAGCTTTCTTT
CASSYRRNTEAFF
>.|TRBV11-3|TRBJ2-7|TRBD1
TGTGCCAGCAGCTCAACTGGACGACAGGGGGAATACGAGCAGTACTTC
CASSSTGRQGEYEQYF
>few|TRBV2|TRBJ2-7|TRBD2
TGTGCCAGCAGTGAGCTCGCGACTAGCCCCATCTACGAGCAGTACTTC
CASSELATSPIYEQYF
>.|TRBV27|TRBJ1-6|.
TGTGCCAGCAGTTCACTCTCCAGGGGCAAGGAATCACCCCTCCACTTT
CASSSLSRGKESPLHF
>.|TRBV10-3|TRBJ1-5|.
TGTGCCATCAGTGAGTCGGATGTCACAGGGTATCAGCCCCAGCATTTT
CAISESDVTGYQPQHF
>once|TRBV2|TRBJ1-1|.
TGTGCCAGCAGTGGGGCGATGAACACTGAAGCTTTCTTT
CASSGAMNTEAFF
>.|TRBV10-2|TRBJ1-2|.
TGCGCCAGCAGTGAGAGACCCCCAGGTCCCTACACCTTC
CASSERPPGPYTF
>.|TRBV19|TRBJ1-2|.
TGTGCCAGTAGTACTTCGGGGGGTTTGAGCTATGGCTACACCTTC
CASSTSGGLSYGYTF
>.|TRBV18|TRBJ2-1|.
TGTGCCAGCTCAGACAGTTTCTCCTACAATGAGCAGTTCTTC
CASSDSFSYNEQFF
>.|TRBV4-1|TRBJ1-2|.
TGCGCCAGCAGCCAAGCTTCAACAGGGAGGGATGGCTACACCTTC
CASSQASTGRDGYTF
>few|TRBV19|TRBJ1-6|TRBD1
TGTGCCAGTAGTGCTGGGGCAGGGGGGAATTCACCCCTCCACTTT
CASSAGAGGNSPLHF
>.|TRBV4-1|TRBJ2-1|TRBD2
TGCGCCAGCAGCCAACCCAGTAGCGGGGGGCACTACAATGAGCAGTTCTTC
CASSQPSSGGHYNEQFF
>.|TRBV29-1|TRBJ1-1|.
TGCAGCGTCGAGACAGGCCTGAACACTGAAGCTTTCTTT
CSVETGLNTEAFF
>.|TRBV28|TRBJ2-2|.
TGTGCCAGCAGTCGAGGAGGGGAGGACACCGGGGAGCTGTTTTTT
CASSRGGEDTGELFF
>once|TRBV28|TRBJ2-7|TRBD1
TGTGCCAGCAGCCGAATGTCAGGGGGCGTGAAATCCTACGAGCAGTACTTC
CASSRMSGGVKSYEQYF
>.|TRBV30|TRBJ2-1|TRBD2
TGTGCCTGGAGATCTCTGGGGGGGGATAGGTCCTACAATGAGCAGTTCTTC
CAWRSLGGDRSYNEQFF
>.|TRBV5-1|TRBJ2-3|.
TGCGCCAGCAGCTTGGAATGGACTGGGAACACAGATACGCAGTATTTT
CASSLEWTGNTDTQYF
>.|TRBV29-1|TRBJ1-1|TRBD1
TGCAGCTTGATCCGACAGGGGAACACTGAAGCTTTCTTT
CSLIRQGNTEAFF
>.|TRBV5-1|TRBJ2-4|.
TGCGCCAGCAGCTTGGACCCAGCGGGAAACATTCAGTACTTC
CASSLDPAGNIQYF
>.|TRBV28|TRBJ1-6|TRBD1
TGTGCCACCCGGGGGACAGGGAGTCTACCCCTCCACTTT
CATRGTGSLPLHF
>.|TRBV30|TRBJ2-1|.
TGTGCCTGGAGTGGAGGGAAGGGCTCGTACAATGAGCAGTTCTTC
CAWSGGKGSYNEQFF